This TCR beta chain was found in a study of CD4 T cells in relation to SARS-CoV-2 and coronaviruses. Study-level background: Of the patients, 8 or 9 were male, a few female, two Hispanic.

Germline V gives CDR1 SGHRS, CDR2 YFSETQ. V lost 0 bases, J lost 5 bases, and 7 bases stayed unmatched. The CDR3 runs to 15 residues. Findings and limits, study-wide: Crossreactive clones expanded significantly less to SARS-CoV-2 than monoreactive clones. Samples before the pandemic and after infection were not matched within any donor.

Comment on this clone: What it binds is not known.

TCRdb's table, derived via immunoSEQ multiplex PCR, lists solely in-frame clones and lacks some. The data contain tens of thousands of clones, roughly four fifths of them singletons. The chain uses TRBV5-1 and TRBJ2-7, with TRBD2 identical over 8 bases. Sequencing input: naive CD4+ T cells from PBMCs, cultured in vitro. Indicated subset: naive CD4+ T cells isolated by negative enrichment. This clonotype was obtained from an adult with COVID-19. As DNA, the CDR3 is TGCGCCAGCAGCTTGGCTGTATTAGCGGGGAACGAGCAGTACTTC. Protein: CASSLAVLAGNEQYF.